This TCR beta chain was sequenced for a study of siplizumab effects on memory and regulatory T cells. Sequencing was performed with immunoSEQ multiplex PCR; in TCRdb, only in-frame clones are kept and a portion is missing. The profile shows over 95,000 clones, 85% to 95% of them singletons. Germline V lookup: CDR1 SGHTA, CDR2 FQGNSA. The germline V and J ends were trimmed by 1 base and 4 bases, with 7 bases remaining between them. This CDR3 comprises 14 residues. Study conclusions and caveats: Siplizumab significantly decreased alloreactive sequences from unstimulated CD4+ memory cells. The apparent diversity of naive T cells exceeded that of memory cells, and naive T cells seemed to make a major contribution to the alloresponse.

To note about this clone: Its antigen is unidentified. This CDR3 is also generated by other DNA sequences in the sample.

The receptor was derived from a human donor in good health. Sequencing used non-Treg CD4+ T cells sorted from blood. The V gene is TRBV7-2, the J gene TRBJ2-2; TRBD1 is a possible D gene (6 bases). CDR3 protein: CASSLVRGTGELFF. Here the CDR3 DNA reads TGTGCCAGCAGCTTAGTCAGGGGCACCGGGGAGCTGTTTTTT.